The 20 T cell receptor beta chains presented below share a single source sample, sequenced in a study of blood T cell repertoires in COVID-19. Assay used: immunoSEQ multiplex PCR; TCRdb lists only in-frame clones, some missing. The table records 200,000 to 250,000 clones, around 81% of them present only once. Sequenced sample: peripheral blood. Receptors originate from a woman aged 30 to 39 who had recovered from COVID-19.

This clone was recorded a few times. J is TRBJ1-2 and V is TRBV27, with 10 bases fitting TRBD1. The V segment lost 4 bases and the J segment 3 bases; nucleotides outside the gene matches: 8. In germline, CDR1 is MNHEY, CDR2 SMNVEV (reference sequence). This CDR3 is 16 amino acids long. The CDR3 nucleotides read TGTGCCAGCAGTTCAGTAGGGGACAGGGGAGACTATGGCTACACCTTC. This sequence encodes CASSSVGDRGDYGYTF.

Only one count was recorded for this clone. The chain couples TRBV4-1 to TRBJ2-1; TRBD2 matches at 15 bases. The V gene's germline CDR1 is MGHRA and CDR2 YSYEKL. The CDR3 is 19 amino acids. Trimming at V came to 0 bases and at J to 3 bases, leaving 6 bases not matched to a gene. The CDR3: CASSQDAAGLAGGYNEQFF. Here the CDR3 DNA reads TGCGCCAGCAGCCAAGATGCGGCGGGACTAGCGGGAGGCTACAATGAGCAGTTCTTC.

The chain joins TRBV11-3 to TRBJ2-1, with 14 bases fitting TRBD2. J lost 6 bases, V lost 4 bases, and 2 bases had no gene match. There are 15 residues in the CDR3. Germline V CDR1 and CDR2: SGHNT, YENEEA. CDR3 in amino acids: CASSSGLAGVNEQFF. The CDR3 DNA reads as TGTGCCAGCAGCTCGGGACTAGCGGGAGTCAATGAGCAGTTCTTC.

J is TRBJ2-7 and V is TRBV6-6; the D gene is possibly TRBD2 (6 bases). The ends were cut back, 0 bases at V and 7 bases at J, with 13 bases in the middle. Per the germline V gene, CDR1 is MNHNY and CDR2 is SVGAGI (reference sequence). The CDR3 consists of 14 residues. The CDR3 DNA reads TGTGCCAGCAGTTACTCGGGGACTTCGGGGGAGCAGTACTTC. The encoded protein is CASSYSGTSGEQYF.

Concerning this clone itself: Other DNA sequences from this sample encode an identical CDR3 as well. The CDR3 DNA reads TGTGCCAGCAGTTCGGACAGGAACACTGAAGCTTTCTTT. Protein: CASSSDRNTEAFF. This chain connects TRBV2 to TRBJ1-1; D perhaps matches TRBD1 (6 bases). CDR1 is SNHLY, CDR2 FYNNEI, per germline. V lost 5 bases and J lost 1, with 8 bases in between. This CDR3 spans 13 amino acids.

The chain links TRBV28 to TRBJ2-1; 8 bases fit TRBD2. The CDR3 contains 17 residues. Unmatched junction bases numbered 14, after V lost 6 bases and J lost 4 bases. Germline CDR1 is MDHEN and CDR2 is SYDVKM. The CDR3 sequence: CASSSVSREDPYNEQFF. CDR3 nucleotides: TGTGCCAGCAGCTCGGTCTCGCGGGAGGATCCGTACAATGAGCAGTTCTTC.

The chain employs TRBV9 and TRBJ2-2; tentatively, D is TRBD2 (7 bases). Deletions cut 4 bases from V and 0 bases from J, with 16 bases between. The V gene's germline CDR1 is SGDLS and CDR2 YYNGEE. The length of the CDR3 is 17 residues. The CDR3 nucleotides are TGTGCCAGCAGCCCAGCTGGGGGGGCCACGAACACCGGGGAGCTGTTTTTT. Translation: CASSPAGGATNTGELFF.

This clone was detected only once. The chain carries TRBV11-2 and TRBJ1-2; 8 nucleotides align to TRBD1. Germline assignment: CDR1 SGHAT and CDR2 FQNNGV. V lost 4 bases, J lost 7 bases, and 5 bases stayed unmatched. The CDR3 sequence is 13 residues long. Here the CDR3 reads CASSSDRGSGYTF. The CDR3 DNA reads TGTGCCAGCAGCTCAGACAGGGGTAGTGGCTACACCTTC.

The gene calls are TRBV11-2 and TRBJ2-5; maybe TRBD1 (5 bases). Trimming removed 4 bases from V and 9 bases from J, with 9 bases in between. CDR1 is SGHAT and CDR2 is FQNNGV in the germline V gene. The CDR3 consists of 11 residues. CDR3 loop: CASSSPGPQYF. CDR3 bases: TGTGCCAGCAGCTCCCCAGGGCCCCAGTACTTC.

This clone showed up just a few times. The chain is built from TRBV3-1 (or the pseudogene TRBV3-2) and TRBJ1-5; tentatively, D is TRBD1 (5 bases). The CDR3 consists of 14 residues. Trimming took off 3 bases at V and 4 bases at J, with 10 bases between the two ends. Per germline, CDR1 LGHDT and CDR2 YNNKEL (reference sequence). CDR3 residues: CASSHGGENQPQHF. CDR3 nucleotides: TGTGCCAGCAGCCATGGGGGGGAAAATCAGCCCCAGCATTTT.

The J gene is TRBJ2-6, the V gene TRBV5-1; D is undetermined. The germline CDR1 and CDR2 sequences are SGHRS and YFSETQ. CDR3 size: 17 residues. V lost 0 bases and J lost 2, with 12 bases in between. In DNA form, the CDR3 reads TGCGCCAGCAGCTTGGGCACCAGGCCCCCTGGGGCCAACGTCCTGACTTTC. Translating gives CASSLGTRPPGANVLTF.

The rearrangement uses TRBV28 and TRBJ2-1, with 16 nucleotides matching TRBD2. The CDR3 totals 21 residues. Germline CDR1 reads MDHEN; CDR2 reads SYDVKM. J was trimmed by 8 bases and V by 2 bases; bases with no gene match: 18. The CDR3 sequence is CASSLNIGVPAGTSGRDEQFF. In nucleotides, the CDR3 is TGTGCCAGCAGTTTAAACATTGGTGTCCCGGCCGGGACTAGCGGGAGGGATGAGCAGTTCTTC.

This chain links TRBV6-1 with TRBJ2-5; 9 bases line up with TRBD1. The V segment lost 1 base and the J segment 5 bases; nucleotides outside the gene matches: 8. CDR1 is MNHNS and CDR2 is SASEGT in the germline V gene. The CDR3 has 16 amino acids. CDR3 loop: CASSEEIQGAGETQYF. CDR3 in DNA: TGTGCCAGCAGTGAAGAGATACAGGGGGCCGGGGAGACCCAGTACTTC.

As DNA, the CDR3 is TGTGCCAGCAGCTTAGAGGCTAGCGTCCAACGGACCGGGGAGCTGTTTTTT. Its translation is CASSLEASVQRTGELFF. This sequence joins TRBV7-6 and TRBJ2-2; weak D call: TRBD2 (6 bases). The V and J ends lost 1 base and 5 bases respectively, with 17 bases between them. Germline-derived CDR1 and CDR2 are SGHVS and FNYEAQ. The CDR3 loop spans 17 amino acids.

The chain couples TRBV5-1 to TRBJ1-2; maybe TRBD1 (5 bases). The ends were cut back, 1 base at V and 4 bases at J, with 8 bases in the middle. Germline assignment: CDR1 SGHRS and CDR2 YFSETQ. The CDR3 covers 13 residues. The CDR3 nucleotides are TGCGCCAGCAGCTTGACAGGCCGCTATGGCTACACCTTC. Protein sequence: CASSLTGRYGYTF.

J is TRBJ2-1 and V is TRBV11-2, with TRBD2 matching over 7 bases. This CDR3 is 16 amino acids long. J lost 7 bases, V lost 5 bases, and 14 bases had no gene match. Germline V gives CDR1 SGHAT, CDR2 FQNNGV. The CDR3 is CASSVGWRGAGNEQFF. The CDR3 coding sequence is TGTGCCAGCAGCGTCGGGTGGCGGGGAGCGGGAAATGAGCAGTTCTTC. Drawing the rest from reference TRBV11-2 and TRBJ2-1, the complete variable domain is EAGVAQSPRYKIIEKRQSVAFWCNPISGHATLYWYQQILGQGPKLLIQFQNNGVVDDSQLPKDRFSAERLKGVDSTLKIQPAKLEDSAVYLCASSVGWRGAGNEQFFGPGTRLTVL.

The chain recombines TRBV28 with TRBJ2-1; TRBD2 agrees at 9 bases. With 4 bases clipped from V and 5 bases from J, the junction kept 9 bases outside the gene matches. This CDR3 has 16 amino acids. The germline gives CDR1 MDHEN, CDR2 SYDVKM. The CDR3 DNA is TGTGCCAGCAGTTACCCCCCTAGCGGGACCCACAATGAGCAGTTCTTC. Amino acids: CASSYPPSGTHNEQFF.

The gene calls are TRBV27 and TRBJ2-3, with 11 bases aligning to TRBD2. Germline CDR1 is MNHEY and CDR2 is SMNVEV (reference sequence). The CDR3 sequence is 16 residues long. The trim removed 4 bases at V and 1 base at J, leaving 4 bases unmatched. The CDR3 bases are TGTGCCAGCAGTTCCCCGACTAGCGGGGGCACAGATACGCAGTATTTT. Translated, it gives CASSSPTSGGTDTQYF.

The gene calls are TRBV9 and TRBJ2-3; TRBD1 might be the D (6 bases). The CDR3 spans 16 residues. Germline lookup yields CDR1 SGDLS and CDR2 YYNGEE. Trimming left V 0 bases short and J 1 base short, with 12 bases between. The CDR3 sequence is CASSVGGRIGTDTQYF. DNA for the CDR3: TGTGCCAGCAGCGTAGGGGGGCGTATCGGCACAGATACGCAGTATTTT.

For the CDR3, the DNA is TGTGCCAGCAGCGGACTAGCGGGATTCTCAATGCAGGCCGGGGAGCTGTTTTTT. This encodes CASSGLAGFSMQAGELFF. The genes are TRBV28 and TRBJ2-2, with TRBD2 matching over 12 bases. The CDR3 spans 18 residues. Trimming took 6 bases from V and 6 from J; bases not matched to a gene: 14. CDR1 and CDR2 from the germline V gene are MDHEN and SYDVKM.